These 4 T cell receptor beta chains came from one sample sequenced in a study of blood T cells in healthy people across ages. Through a sample-barcoded 5' primer and a J-beta primer mix, a second PCR was run for roughly 6 to 12 cycles. TCRdb itself ran the 5' RACE reads through MiXCR, one entry per CDR3 protein. The sample consists of about a million distinct CDR3 sequences, around 46% of them appearing once. Sequenced input: blood. These receptors all stem from a man aged 25-40 years in good health.

In its sample, this clonotype was seen once. The chain carries TRBV2 and TRBJ2-3; D might be TRBD1 (5 bases). With 5 bases removed from V and 1 base from J, the gap between germline ends came to 13 bases. Germline-derived CDR1 and CDR2 are SNHLY and FYNNEI. CDR3 length: 15 amino acids. The CDR3 bases are TGTGCCAGCAGTCCCGTGTTGGGGCGCACAGATACGCAGTATTTT. The encoded protein is CASSPVLGRTDTQYF. The entire variable domain, with the rest obtained from reference TRBV2 and TRBJ2-3, is as follows: EPEVTQTPSHQVTQMGQEVILRCVPISNHLYFYWYRQILGQKVEFLVSFYNNEISEKSEIFDDQFSVERPDGSNFTLKIRSTKLEDSAMYFCASSPVLGRTDTQYFGPGTRLTVL.

This clonotype was picked up a small number of times. The chain is built from TRBV2 and TRBJ2-5; a weak D match, TRBD2 (5 bases). Germline CDR1 reads SNHLY; CDR2 reads FYNNEI. This CDR3 is built from 12 residues. Trimming pared 7 bases from V and 4 bases from J, leaving 10 bases between. For the CDR3, the DNA is TGTGCCAGCAAACGGGAATCAGAGACCCAGTACTTC. Its protein product is CASKRESETQYF.

V usage is TRBV29-1 and J usage is TRBJ2-1; TRBD2 matches at 7 bases. Germline V gene sequence: CDR1 SQVTM, CDR2 ANQGSEA. The CDR3 runs 12 residues. J was trimmed by 11 bases and V by 6 bases; bases with no gene match: 10. For the CDR3, the DNA is TGCAGCGTCCTGCCCGGGGGGAATAAGCAGTTCTTC. This translates into CSVLPGGNKQFF.

This chain uses TRBV5-1 with TRBJ1-2; D gene ambiguous. This CDR3 has 13 residues. Germline loops: CDR1 SGHRS, CDR2 YFSETQ. V lost 4 bases to trimming and J lost 2 bases, with 9 bases between them. CDR3 amino acids: CASSVRINYGYTF. The CDR3 DNA follows: TGCGCCAGCAGCGTGCGGATAAACTATGGCTACACCTTC.